The present TCR beta chain was sequenced within a study of response to subunit inactivated influenza vaccine. TCRdb passed the RT-PCR reads through MiXCR, listing each CDR3 protein once. The sample shows about 520,000 distinct CDR3 sequences, approximately 11% of them seen only once. Study-level findings and limits: T cells newly recruited by each seasonal influenza vaccination are few, the authors suggested.

This clonotype was observed a few times. Its antigen is currently unknown. V gave up 1 base and J gave up 9 bases, with 7 bases separating them. The CDR3 has 12 residues. Germline V lookup: CDR1 SGHTA, CDR2 FQGNSA. The chain couples TRBV7-2 to TRBJ2-4; the D is unclear. This TCR came from a man between 50 and 59 years old who received an inactivated influenza vaccine. The sample was PBMCs from blood, taken 40 to 50 days after vaccination. CDR3 in DNA: TGTGCCAGCAGCTTAGAGATCGGCATTCAGTACTTC. Its protein product is CASSLEIGIQYF.